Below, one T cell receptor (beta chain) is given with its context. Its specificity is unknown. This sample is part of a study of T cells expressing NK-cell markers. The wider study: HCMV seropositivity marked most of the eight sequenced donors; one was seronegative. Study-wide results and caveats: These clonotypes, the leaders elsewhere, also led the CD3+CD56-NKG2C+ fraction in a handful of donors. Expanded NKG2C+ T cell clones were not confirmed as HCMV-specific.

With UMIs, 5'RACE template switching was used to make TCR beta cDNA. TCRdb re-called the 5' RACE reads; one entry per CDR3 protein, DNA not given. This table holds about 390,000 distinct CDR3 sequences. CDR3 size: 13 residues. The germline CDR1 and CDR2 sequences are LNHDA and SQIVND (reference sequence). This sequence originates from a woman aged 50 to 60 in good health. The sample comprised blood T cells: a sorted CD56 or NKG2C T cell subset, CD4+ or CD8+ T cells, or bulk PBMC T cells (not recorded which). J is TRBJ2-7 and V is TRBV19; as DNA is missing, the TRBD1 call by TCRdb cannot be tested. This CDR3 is CATRDRASDEQYF.